These 19 T cell receptor beta chains came from one sample sequenced in a study of cytomegalovirus exposure and HLA in healthy donors. The PCR was carried out with 60 Vbeta primers and 13 Jbeta primers. The assay was immunoSEQ multiplex PCR, and TCRdb's table has in-frame clones only and misses some. The profile shows about 130,000 clones, approximately 74% of them singletons. The source material was PBMCs. All receptors come from a man aged 35-49 years in good health and CMV-seropositive.

The chain uses TRBV9 and TRBJ2-2, with 10 bases fitting TRBD1. V dropped 4 bases and J dropped 3; count of bases not matched to a gene: 9. The germline V gene encodes CDR1 SGDLS and CDR2 YYNGEE. The CDR3 covers 17 residues. CDR3 nucleotide sequence: TGTGCCAGCAGCCACGACCGGGACAGGGGTGACACCGGGGAGCTGTTTTTT. Encoded protein: CASSHDRDRGDTGELFF.

Turning to this clone: Other nucleotide sequences in the sample specify the same CDR3. The chain couples TRBV6-1 to TRBJ1-5; TRBD1 agrees at 8 bases. CDR3 length: 15 residues. Trimming cost V 7 bases and J 3 bases; bases outside gene matches: 8. CDR1 and CDR2 from the germline V gene are MNHNS and SASEGT. The CDR3 DNA reads TGTGCCAGCAACCGCCAGGGGGCTAACAATCAGCCCCAGCATTTT. This codes for CASNRQGANNQPQHF.

V gene TRBV5-1 combines with J gene TRBJ1-6; TRBD1 matches at 12 bases. Trimming cost V 4 bases and J 3 bases; bases outside gene matches: 5. The CDR3 covers 17 residues. The V gene's germline CDR1 is SGHRS and CDR2 YFSETQ. The DNA for the CDR3 is TGCGCCAGCAGCCCGGGACAGGGGGCCTTCTATAATTCACCCCTCCACTTT. This encodes CASSPGQGAFYNSPLHF.

V is TRBV30 and J is TRBJ1-5, with D perhaps TRBD1 (6 bases). Between the trimmed V and J ends, which lost 1 base and 5 bases, there was a span of 15 bases. Per germline, CDR1 GTSNPN and CDR2 SVGIG (reference sequence). The CDR3 is 15 amino acids. The CDR3 nucleotides are TGTGCCTGGAGTGCTAGGGCAGGGGTCGATCAGCCCCAGCATTTT. Its translation: CAWSARAGVDQPQHF.

This chain uses TRBV4-2 with TRBJ2-7, with a tentative D call TRBD2 (5 bases). There are 12 residues in the CDR3. V was pared by 0 bases and J by 7 bases, with 7 bases between. In germline, CDR1 is LGHNA, CDR2 YNFKEQ. The CDR3 loop reads CASSQDTGEQYF. In DNA form, the CDR3 reads TGTGCCAGCAGCCAAGATACGGGGGAGCAGTACTTC.

This clone was found a few times. The V and J genes are TRBV4-2 and TRBJ1-1, with a tentative D call TRBD1 (6 bases). The V end lost 4 bases, the J end lost 4 bases, and 13 bases lay between the germline ends. This CDR3 region has 14 residues. Germline assignment: CDR1 LGHNA and CDR2 YNFKEQ. The CDR3, as DNA: TGTGCCAGCAGCCCTGCGGGGGGGCCCACTGAAGCTTTCTTT. Protein sequence: CASSPAGGPTEAFF.

Details on this clone: This sample includes further DNA sequences coding for the same CDR3. The chain carries TRBV27 and TRBJ1-2; 11 bases map to TRBD1. The V segment lost 5 bases and the J segment 8 bases; nucleotides outside the gene matches: 1. CDR1 MNHEY and CDR2 SMNVEV come from the germline V gene (reference sequence). The CDR3 is 12 residues long. The CDR3 spells CASSRTGGGYTF. The CDR3 nucleotides read TGTGCCAGCAGTAGGACAGGGGGCGGCTACACCTTC.

This sequence joins TRBV5-1 and TRBJ1-5, with 8 bases lining up with TRBD1. Germline-derived CDR1 and CDR2 are SGHRS and YFSETQ. Unmatched junction bases numbered 6, after V lost 4 bases and J lost 3 bases. The CDR3 has 15 residues. The CDR3 sequence is CASSIGQGLNQPQHF. CDR3 sequence (DNA): TGCGCCAGCAGCATAGGACAGGGACTCAATCAGCCCCAGCATTTT.

The V call is TRBV30, the J call TRBJ2-5; 7 positions agree with TRBD1. Per the germline V gene, CDR1 is GTSNPN and CDR2 is SVGIG (reference sequence). Losses at the gene ends were 7 bases for V and 4 bases for J; bases not matched to a gene: 6. CDR3 length: 12 residues. CDR3 in amino acids: CAYYRGAETQYF. CDR3 nucleotide sequence: TGTGCCTACTACAGGGGCGCAGAGACCCAGTACTTC. Full variable domain (missing parts from reference TRBV30 and TRBJ2-5): SQTIHQWPATLVQPVGSPLSLECTVEGTSNPNLYWYRQAAGRGLQLLFYSVGIGQISSEVPQNLSASRPQDRQFILSSKKLLLSDSGFYLCAYYRGAETQYFGPGTRLLVL.

The chain has TRBV7-2 and TRBJ2-2; no firm D call. V was pared by 6 bases and J by 2 bases, with 10 bases between. CDR3 length: 14 amino acids. In germline, CDR1 is SGHTA, CDR2 FQGNSA. CDR3 bases: TGTGCCAGCAGGGCAGGCGAAAACACCGGGGAGCTGTTTTTT. Its protein product is CASRAGENTGELFF.

This chain links TRBV7-6 with TRBJ2-7; 8 positions agree with TRBD2. The J segment lost 6 bases and the V segment lost 5 bases, leaving 6 bases of the junction unmatched. This CDR3 spans 13 amino acids. Looked up from germline, CDR1 is SGHVS and CDR2 is FNYEAQ. Written as DNA, the CDR3 is TGTGCCAGCAGCACCCGGGGGGGAACCGAGCAGTACTTC. Translating gives CASSTRGGTEQYF.

This clone was observed a few times. The chain couples TRBV28 to TRBJ1-2; possibly TRBD1 for D (6 bases). V was trimmed by 3 bases and J by 8 bases, leaving 16 bases between them. Germline CDR1 is MDHEN and CDR2 is SYDVKM. The CDR3 length is 14 residues. This CDR3 reads CASSFLGQGYGYTF. The CDR3 DNA sequence: TGTGCCAGCAGTTTCTTAGGGCAGGGGTACGGCTACACCTTC.

The chain recombines TRBV25-1 with TRBJ1-2; no reliable D call. The germline V gene has CDR1 MGHDK and CDR2 SYGVNS. The CDR3 is 12 residues long. V lost 4 bases to trimming and J lost 8 bases, with 11 bases between them. CDR3 bases: TGTGCCAGCAGTGCAGGCCACGGAGGCTACACCTTC. It is translated as CASSAGHGGYTF.

The gene calls are TRBV6-5 and TRBJ2-3; TRBD2 matches 7 bases. CDR1 is MNHEY and CDR2 is SVGAGI in the germline V gene. CDR3 length: 15 amino acids. The J segment lost 5 bases and the V segment lost 6 bases, leaving 11 bases of the junction unmatched. This CDR3 is CASRAGRGGVDTQYF. The DNA of the CDR3 is TGTGCCAGCAGGGCTGGGAGGGGAGGGGTAGATACGCAGTATTTT.

The rearrangement links TRBV11-2 to TRBJ2-7, with 8 bases fitting TRBD2. The CDR3 is 15 amino acids. Germline-derived CDR1 and CDR2 are SGHAT and FQNNGV. J gave up 3 bases and V 1 base, and 5 bases lay outside the gene matches. CDR3 region: CASSLGLAGGYEQYF. For the CDR3, the DNA is TGTGCCAGCAGCTTAGGCCTAGCGGGCGGCTACGAGCAGTACTTC.

This clone was counted a few times. V and J are TRBV11-2 and TRBJ2-5, with TRBD1 as a possible D gene (6 bases). The germline V gene encodes CDR1 SGHAT and CDR2 FQNNGV. V was trimmed by 1 base and J by 5 bases, leaving 11 bases between them. The CDR3 has 14 amino acids. As DNA, the CDR3 is TGTGCCAGCAGCTTAGCAGGGGCGCTTGAGACCCAGTACTTC. Translating it yields CASSLAGALETQYF.

The V gene is TRBV7-9, the J gene TRBJ2-7; D is unresolved. V lost 5 bases and J 2 bases, leaving 10 bases between the germline ends. Germline CDR1 is SEHNR and CDR2 is FQNEAQ (reference sequence). The CDR3 sequence is 13 residues long. The CDR3 nucleotides read TGTGCCAGCAGCATTTACCAGACCTACGAGCAGTACTTC. It specifies CASSIYQTYEQYF.

The V call is TRBV18, the J call TRBJ2-3, with D possibly matching TRBD1 (5 bases). The V and J ends lost 7 bases and 6 bases respectively, with 20 bases between them. From germline, CDR1 is KGHSH and CDR2 LQKENI. The CDR3 is made up of 15 amino acids. CDR3 region: CASLRQLSSLDTQYF. The CDR3 DNA follows: TGTGCCAGCTTACGACAGCTAAGTTCGTTGGATACGCAGTATTTT.

The chain joins TRBV6-1 to TRBJ1-2, with 10 bases aligning to TRBD1. Germline lookup yields CDR1 MNHNS and CDR2 SASEGT. V shed 5 bases, J shed 7 bases, and the junction held 7 bases outside the gene matches. CDR3 length equals 14 residues. CDR3 sequence reads: CASSLRDRGFGYTF. CDR3 coding DNA: TGTGCCAGCAGTCTCCGGGACAGGGGTTTTGGCTACACCTTC.